Below are 24 T cell receptor beta chains sequenced from a single sample in a study of CD8+ T cells in alopecia areata. Extracted RNA was reverse transcribed, and the resulting cDNA served as sequencing template. Generated by immunoSEQ multiplex PCR, the TCRdb table keeps only in-frame clones and is missing some. The table has 69,000 or so clones, 60% seen once; the top ten hold roughly a sixth. The sequences come from CD8+ T cells sorted from blood, collected at week 0. The origin of the receptors is a human donor with alopecia areata.

The V gene is TRBV29-1, the J gene TRBJ2-3; D gene uncertain. Germline CDR1 reads SQVTM; CDR2 reads ANQGSEA. This CDR3 region has 10 residues. V was trimmed by 5 bases and J by 7 bases, leaving 7 bases between them. This CDR3 reads CSVLVNTQYF. DNA for the CDR3: TGCAGCGTTCTGGTGAATACGCAGTATTTT.

This clone occurred a few times. The genes are TRBV29-1 and TRBJ1-2; weak D call: TRBD1 (6 bases). CDR1 is SQVTM, CDR2 ANQGSEA, per germline. The CDR3 consists of 13 residues. The V gene lost 4 bases and the J gene lost 4 bases, with 13 bases spanning the gap. Here the CDR3 reads CSVVNREAYGYTF. DNA of the CDR3: TGCAGCGTTGTGAACAGGGAAGCCTATGGCTACACCTTC.

Only one count was recorded for this clone. Other DNA sequences in the sample encode the same CDR3. This sequence joins TRBV29-1 and TRBJ1-2; weak D call: TRBD1 (6 bases). The V and J ends lost 4 bases and 8 bases respectively, with 11 bases between them. The germline CDR1 and CDR2 sequences are SQVTM and ANQGSEA. The CDR3 consists of 11 residues. CDR3 coding DNA: TGCAGCGTTGTGCTCAGGGGAGGCTACACCTTC. Translating it yields CSVVLRGGYTF.

The rearrangement joins TRBV5-4 to TRBJ2-2; no reliable D call. The germline V gene encodes CDR1 SGHNT and CDR2 YYREEE (reference sequence). Trimming removed 0 bases from V and 1 base from J, with 1 base in between. The CDR3 consists of 13 residues. The CDR3: CASSLGNTGELFF. Here the CDR3 DNA reads TGTGCCAGCAGCTTGGGGAACACCGGGGAGCTGTTTTTT. Variable domain in full (rest from reference TRBV5-4 and TRBJ2-2): ETGVTQSPTHLIKTRGQQVTLRCSSQSGHNTVSWYQQALGQGPQFIFQYYREEENGRGNFPPRFSGLQFPNYSSELNVNALELDDSALYLCASSLGNTGELFFGEGSRLTVL.

CDR3 residues: CSADKRGAPSGEQFF. For the CDR3, the DNA is TGCAGCGCTGACAAGCGGGGGGCTCCTTCGGGCGAGCAGTTCTTC. The rearrangement links TRBV29-1 to TRBJ2-1, with 9 bases fitting TRBD2. The V gene end was trimmed by 7 bases and the J gene end by 10 bases; junction bases not matched to a gene: 17. The V gene's germline CDR1 is SQVTM and CDR2 ANQGSEA. The CDR3 covers 15 residues.

This rearrangement joins TRBV29-1 to TRBJ1-2; D is unresolved. Trimming removed 2 bases from V and 2 bases from J, with 9 bases in between. The germline V gene encodes CDR1 SQVTM and CDR2 ANQGSEA. This CDR3 contains 13 residues. Here the CDR3 DNA reads TGCAGCGTTGAATCACGGGAGAACTATGGCTACACCTTC. Translation gives CSVESRENYGYTF.

The V gene is TRBV5-1, the J gene TRBJ2-7, with 9 bases that match TRBD2. Germline-derived CDR1 and CDR2 are SGHRS and YFSETQ. The CDR3 loop spans 14 amino acids. V trimming: 0 bases; J trimming: 5 bases; junction bases outside the gene matches: 3. CDR3 nucleotide sequence: TGCGCCAGCAGCTTGGCCGCTAGCGGGAACGAGCAGTACTTC. This codes for CASSLAASGNEQYF.

The V gene is TRBV27, the J gene TRBJ1-2; the D gene is possibly TRBD1 (6 bases). Germline CDR1 MNHEY, CDR2 SMNVEV (reference sequence). V dropped 4 bases and J dropped 8 bases, with 26 bases sitting between them. This CDR3 has 17 residues. CDR3 sequence reads: CASSSSLQGRNTRGYTF. CDR3 nucleotide sequence: TGTGCCAGCAGTTCCTCCCTACAGGGCCGAAATACGAGAGGCTACACCTTC.

The J gene is TRBJ2-5, the V gene TRBV5-4, with 7 bases fitting TRBD1. The germline V gene encodes CDR1 SGHNT and CDR2 YYREEE (reference sequence). V gave up 3 bases and J gave up 2 bases; unmatched junction bases: 7. This CDR3 has 15 amino acids. Written as DNA, the CDR3 is TGTGCCAGCAGCTCGGGGACAGCCGAACAAGAGACCCAGTACTTC. It specifies CASSSGTAEQETQYF.

J is TRBJ2-1 and V is TRBV29-1, with 10 bases identical to TRBD2. This CDR3 is 16 amino acids long. Per the germline V gene, CDR1 is SQVTM and CDR2 is ANQGSEA. With 0 bases clipped from V and 2 bases from J, the junction kept 4 bases outside the gene matches. The CDR3 here is CSVEDITSGTYNEQFF. The CDR3 DNA reads TGCAGCGTTGAAGATATCACTAGCGGGACCTACAATGAGCAGTTCTTC.

The rearrangement joins TRBV29-1 to TRBJ1-2; 9 bases line up with TRBD1. The ends lost 4 bases at V and 7 bases at J; junction bases unmatched: 10. In germline, CDR1 is SQVTM, CDR2 ANQGSEA. The CDR3 is 14 residues long. The CDR3 region is CSVAKKTGGLGYTF. DNA for the CDR3: TGCAGCGTTGCCAAAAAAACAGGGGGCCTTGGCTACACCTTC.

The chain links TRBV5-1 to TRBJ1-5; no definite D call. Trimming shortened V by 8 bases and J by 7 bases, and 1 base separated the two germline ends. The CDR3 sequence is 8 residues long. The germline V gene encodes CDR1 SGHRS and CDR2 YFSETQ. CDR3: CARQPQHF. The CDR3, as DNA: TGCGCCAGACAGCCCCAGCATTTT.

The genes are TRBV9 and TRBJ2-1; D is unclear. Deletions cut 0 bases from V and 8 bases from J, with 6 bases between. The CDR3 has 12 residues. CDR1 SGDLS and CDR2 YYNGEE come from the germline V gene. CDR3 loop: CASSVVYYEQFF. CDR3 coding DNA: TGTGCCAGCAGCGTAGTATACTATGAGCAGTTCTTC. The full variable domain, in which reference TRBV9 and TRBJ2-1 provide the parts outside the CDR3, is DSGVTQTPKHLITATGQRVTLRCSPRSGDLSVYWYQQSLDQGLQFLIQYYNGEERAKGNILERFSAQQFPDLHSELNLSSLELGDSALYFCASSVVYYEQFFGPGTRLTVL.

The sample holds a few counts of this clone. CDR3 sequence reads: CASSKVQLEDPYEQYF. The CDR3 nucleotides are TGTGCCAGCAGCAAAGTTCAGTTGGAGGACCCCTACGAGCAGTACTTC. The rearrangement links TRBV21-1 to TRBJ2-7; the table assigns TRBD2, which was not confirmed against the DNA. TRBV21-1 is a listed pseudogene. CDR3 length: 16 residues.

This clone was counted ten times or more. The rearrangement links TRBV29-1 to TRBJ1-3, with 7 nucleotides matching TRBD1. The CDR3 consists of 13 residues. Germline V lookup: CDR1 SQVTM, CDR2 ANQGSEA. J gave up 4 bases and V 6 bases, and 6 bases lay outside the gene matches. CDR3 coding DNA: TGCAGCGTCTGGACGGACAGGGGAAACACCATATATTTT. Residues: CSVWTDRGNTIYF.

This clone was seen a handful of times. The V gene is TRBV4-1, the J gene TRBJ2-3; 9 nucleotides line up with TRBD2. The CDR3 totals 14 residues. V was pared by 4 bases and J by 5 bases, with 4 bases of the junction left unmatched. CDR1 is MGHRA and CDR2 is YSYEKL in the germline V gene. CDR3: CASSPQAGGDTQYF. The CDR3 DNA sequence: TGCGCCAGCAGCCCCCAAGCGGGAGGAGATACGCAGTATTTT.

This chain uses TRBV9 with TRBJ1-2, with D unclear. Germline V lookup: CDR1 SGDLS, CDR2 YYNGEE. V shed 0 bases and J shed 6 bases, with 9 bases lying between them. The CDR3 totals 13 residues. The CDR3 DNA sequence: TGTGCCAGCAGCGTAGCGGGAGGTGATGGCTACACCTTC. This encodes CASSVAGGDGYTF.

The chain employs TRBV28 and TRBJ1-5; 8 positions match TRBD1. The germline CDR1 and CDR2 sequences are MDHEN and SYDVKM. Losses at the gene ends were 2 bases for V and 5 bases for J; bases not matched to a gene: 5. This CDR3 has 15 amino acids. The CDR3 DNA is TGTGCCAGCAGTTTACTTAGACAGGGGTATCAGCCCCAGCATTTT. It specifies CASSLLRQGYQPQHF.

This clone was seen only once. The chain combines TRBV30 with TRBJ1-5; possibly TRBD1 for D (5 bases). The germline V and J ends were trimmed by 5 bases and 0 bases, with 17 bases remaining between them. CDR1 and CDR2 from the germline V gene are GTSNPN and SVGIG (reference sequence). The CDR3 loop spans 16 amino acids. The CDR3 is CAWRRGAGGSNQPQHF. CDR3 nucleotide sequence: TGTGCCTGGCGTCGAGGGGCCGGGGGTAGCAATCAGCCCCAGCATTTT.

This chain links TRBV21-1 with TRBJ2-4; no check of the table's D call, TRBD1, against the DNA was made. TRBV21-1 is designated a pseudogene. The CDR3 sequence is 14 residues long. CDR3 in amino acids: CAISGHKAANIQYF. CDR3 nucleotide sequence: TGTGCCATCTCGGGACATAAGGCGGCGAACATTCAGTACTTC.

CDR3 region: CASSSSAGGNTEAFF. The CDR3 DNA follows: TGTGCCAGCAGCTCTAGTGCAGGGGGGAACACTGAAGCTTTCTTT. This chain joins TRBV28 and TRBJ1-1, with 7 bases fitting TRBD1. Trimming at V came to 6 bases and at J to 1 base, leaving 8 bases not matched to a gene. The CDR3 is 15 amino acids. Looked up from germline, CDR1 is MDHEN and CDR2 is SYDVKM.

The CDR3 DNA is TGTGCCAGCAGCCCGGGTCTGCACTCTAGCACAGATACGCAGTATTTT. Protein product: CASSPGLHSSTDTQYF. The chain couples TRBV11-2 to TRBJ2-3, with no clear D. V was cut by 5 bases and J by 0 bases, with 15 bases left in between. The CDR3 has 16 residues. Per germline, CDR1 SGHAT and CDR2 FQNNGV.

This rearrangement joins TRBV5-1 to TRBJ2-3; TRBD2 agrees at 10 bases. The length of the CDR3 is 15 residues. The germline CDR1 and CDR2 sequences are SGHRS and YFSETQ. V shed 4 bases and J 1 base; nucleotides not matched to a gene: 3. Here the CDR3 DNA reads TGCGCCAGCAGCACCGGACTAGCGGGCACAGATACGCAGTATTTT. Translation gives CASSTGLAGTDTQYF.

The V call is TRBV27, the J call TRBJ2-3; a possible D gene is TRBD2 (6 bases). The CDR3 consists of 14 residues. V shed 3 bases and J shed 4 bases, with 11 bases lying between them. CDR1 MNHEY and CDR2 SMNVEV come from the germline V gene (reference sequence). The CDR3 spells CASSFLLAPDTQYF. The CDR3 bases are TGTGCCAGCAGTTTCTTACTAGCACCAGATACGCAGTATTTT.